This TCR beta chain was recorded in a study of T-cell reconstitution after alpha-beta-depleted transplantation in children. The study, taken as a whole, reports: Alpha-beta T cells present about two months after transplant were reported to originate from several hundred expanded graft clones. Recipient T cells and thymic progenitors that survived were the source of the high TCRbeta diversity seen at day 60 in some patients. T-cell counts and diversity were attributed mostly to newly produced T cells one year after transplant.

This CDR3 is 14 amino acids long. Trimming stripped 2 bases from V and 0 bases from J, with 5 bases between. In germline, CDR1 is LGHDT, CDR2 YNNKEL (reference sequence). The table lists this clonotype with many counts. Its antigen remains unknown. This sample's TCRbeta library carried unique molecular identifier barcodes. One entry per CDR3 protein results from TCRdb running MiXCR on the PCR reads. The table records fewer than 550,000 distinct CDR3 sequences, around 10% of them present only once. The sequence was collected from a female patient aged 2-10 years who had a stem cell transplant for aplastic anemia, so the T cells may come from the graft donor. This chain uses TRBV3-1 with TRBJ1-3; D is undetermined. The sample here was PBMCs, mostly from graft donor cells, taken 180 days after TCRalphabeta/CD19-depleted stem cell transplant. CDR3 amino acids: CASSQPGSGNTIYF. In DNA form, the CDR3 reads TGTGCCAGCAGCCAACCAGGCTCTGGAAACACCATATATTTT. Variable domain in full (rest from reference TRBV3-1 and TRBJ1-3): DTAVSQTPKYLVTQMGNDKSIKCEQNLGHDTMYWYKQDSKKFLKIMFSYNNKELIINETVPNRFSPKSPDKAHLNLHINSLELGDSAVYFCASSQPGSGNTIYFGEGSWLTVV.